This T cell receptor beta chain was retrieved from a study of blood T cell repertoires in COVID-19. Study overall: Samples came from the United States, Italy and Spain, spanning acute and convalescent COVID-19. T cells, B-cell-depleted T cells, or PBMCs provided the cDNA or gDNA that served as material.

The participants were between roughly 18 and 100 years old and came from under 25 US areas. Trimming cost V 1 base and J 2 bases, with 17 bases left between them. In germline, CDR1 is WSHSY, CDR2 SAAADI. The CDR3 is made up of 17 amino acids. Authors' data handling: The assay estimated nucleated cells by amplifying reference gene primers. Clones were sequenced by immunoSEQ multiplex PCR, and TCRdb holds only the in-frame ones, with some missing. V and J calls and clone size come straight from that table; D and trimming were deduced from the DNA. In the table there are approximately 350,000 clones, around 83% of which are singletons.

The source of this sequence is a woman aged 45 to 65 who had recovered from COVID-19. Sequencing used PBMCs or T cells enriched from blood (not recorded which). The rearrangement links TRBV10-2 to TRBJ2-5, with a weak D call TRBD2 (6 bases). The CDR3 DNA is TGCGCCAGCAGTGAGTTTCTTATGAGGAGCGGGCAAGAGACCCAGTACTTC. This sequence encodes CASSEFLMRSGQETQYF.